A single sample gave rise to the 31 T cell receptor beta chains below, sequenced in a study of T-cell memory formation after mild COVID-19 (dated by TCRdb to about 2021). Library prep was done by 5' RACE. The sample was run on an Illumina NovaSeq 6000. Clones were called with MiXCR by TCRdb after fastp trimmed the public reads at Q25, and only in-frame beta chains were retained. All rows with the same CDR3 protein become a single entry with the most common DNA and genes. For this sample there are about 290,000 distinct CDR3 sequences; less than 20% appear just once. Roughly 23% of the sample belongs to the ten largest clones. The sample comprised PBMCs or a T cell subset sorted from them (not recorded which). The receptors here all came from a man between 18 and 35 years old who had mild COVID-19 (a few samples of this study predate the infection). The sample titles of this study are shuffled in the database, so cell type and time point are left out; the donor was told from shared clones.

This clonotype was observed a handful of times. CDR3 DNA sequence: TGTGCCAGCAGCCGCGACAGGGACGATGAGCAGTACGTC. Its protein product is CASSRDRDDEQYV. The gene calls are TRBV5-5 and TRBJ2-7; TRBD1 agrees at 7 bases. Germline CDR1 SGHKS, CDR2 YYEKEE (reference sequence). This CDR3 has 13 residues. Trimming took 4 bases from V and 7 from J; bases not matched to a gene: 8.

This clonotype has just a few counts. This chain links TRBV7-9 with TRBJ2-7, with D possibly matching TRBD2 (5 bases). Germline V gene data show CDR1 as SEHNR and CDR2 as FQNEAQ (reference sequence). V lost 5 bases and J lost 6, with 17 bases in between. The CDR3 is 14 residues long. CDR3 in amino acids: CASSIGRDLAEQYV. As DNA, the CDR3 is TGTGCCAGCAGCATCGGACGGGATTTGGCCGAGCAGTACGTC.

This clonotype was detected only a few times. This rearrangement joins TRBV7-2 to TRBJ1-1; 9 nucleotides line up with TRBD1. The CDR3 sequence is 15 residues long. From germline, CDR1 is SGHTA and CDR2 FQGNSA. V shed 1 base, J shed 1 base, and the junction held 1 base outside the gene matches. The CDR3 is CASSLGDRENTEAFF. The CDR3 nucleotides read TGTGCCAGCAGCTTAGGGGACAGGGAGAACACTGAAGCTTTCTTT.

The chain carries TRBV6-5 and TRBJ2-2; the D call may be TRBD1 or TRBD2 (5 bases each). V shed 2 bases and J shed 10 bases, with 11 bases lying between them. There are 13 residues in the CDR3. In germline, CDR1 is MNHEY, CDR2 SVGAGI. The CDR3 nucleotides are TGTGCCAGCAGTTACAGGGGAGTAATGGAGCTGTTTTTT. Amino acids: CASSYRGVMELFF.

This clonotype was seen only a few times. V usage is TRBV9 and J usage is TRBJ1-1; 7 bases line up with TRBD1. The CDR3 length is 15 residues. Germline CDR1 and CDR2: SGDLS and YYNGEE. Germline trimming cut 3 bases from V and 1 base from J; bases unmatched to any gene: 6. CDR3 residues: CASSAEGQPNTEAFF. The DNA for the CDR3 is TGTGCCAGCAGCGCCGAGGGACAGCCGAACACTGAAGCTTTCTTT.

J is TRBJ2-3 and V is TRBV6-5; TRBD2 agrees at 8 bases. The trim removed 0 bases at V and 4 bases at J, leaving 6 bases unmatched. CDR3 size: 16 residues. Germline V gives CDR1 MNHEY, CDR2 SVGAGI. This chain's CDR3 is CASSYSTGAGADTQYF. CDR3 nucleotide sequence: TGTGCCAGCAGTTACTCGACGGGAGCGGGGGCAGATACGCAGTATTTT.

This clonotype was counted only a few times. This chain connects TRBV5-6 to TRBJ2-2, with 9 bases matching TRBD1. Unmatched junction bases numbered 0, after V lost 0 bases and J lost 0 bases. CDR1 and CDR2 (germline): SGHDT, YYEEEE. The CDR3 spans 16 residues. CDR3 region: CASSLGQGANTGELFF. CDR3 sequence (DNA): TGTGCCAGCAGCTTGGGACAGGGGGCGAACACCGGGGAGCTGTTTTTT. Drawing the rest from reference TRBV5-6 and TRBJ2-2, the complete variable domain is DAGVTQSPTHLIKTRGQQVTLRCSPKSGHDTVSWYQQALGQGPQFIFQYYEEEERQRGNFPDRFSGHQFPNYSSELNVNALLLGDSALYLCASSLGQGANTGELFFGEGSRLTVL.

This clonotype was counted a few times. The gene calls are TRBV27 and TRBJ2-2, with no clear D. The V end lost 1 base, the J end lost 7 bases, and 10 bases lay between the germline ends. Germline loops: CDR1 MNHEY, CDR2 SMNVEV (reference sequence). The CDR3 is made up of 14 amino acids. The CDR3 region has the DNA TGTGCCAGCAGTTTATTGGGTGGCGACGGGGAGCTGTTTTTT. This codes for CASSLLGGDGELFF.

This clonotype was detected only a few times. The chain has TRBV29-1 and TRBJ2-2; D uncertain. The CDR3 consists of 15 residues. V was cut by 7 bases and J by 4 bases, with 19 bases left in between. Looked up from germline, CDR1 is SQVTM and CDR2 is ANQGSEA. The DNA of the CDR3 is TGCAGCGCCACAACACCCGAGTCTGGCACCGGGGAGCTGTTTTTT. It is translated as CSATTPESGTGELFF.

At least ten counts were recorded for this clonotype. This chain links TRBV20-1 with TRBJ1-5; no clear D. This CDR3 comprises 14 residues. The germline V and J ends were trimmed by 4 bases and 16 bases, with 26 bases remaining between them. Germline V gives CDR1 DFQATT, CDR2 SNEGSKA (reference sequence). CDR3 nucleotide sequence: TGCAGTGCTACCGCTAGAGGATTACTAGCGACAACCCATTTT. This codes for CSATARGLLATTHF.

The chain carries TRBV5-5 and TRBJ2-6, with a possible D match to TRBD1 (8 bases). Germline V gene lookup returns CDR1 SGHKS and CDR2 YYEKEE (reference sequence). V dropped 4 bases and J dropped 0 bases, with 17 bases sitting between them. The CDR3 has 18 amino acids. The CDR3 reads CASSREQGGISGANVLTF. The CDR3 nucleotides read TGTGCCAGCAGCAGAGAACAGGGGGGGATCTCTGGGGCCAACGTCCTGACTTTC. Filled out from reference TRBV5-5 and TRBJ2-6, the complete variable domain reads DAGVTQSPTHLIKTRGQQVTLRCSPISGHKSVSWYQQVLGQGPQFIFQYYEKEERGRGNFPDRFSARQFPNYSSELNVNALLLGDSALYLCASSREQGGISGANVLTFGAGSRLTVL.

V and J are TRBV10-2 and TRBJ1-6; tentative D call: TRBD1 (6 bases). This CDR3 has 15 residues. The germline V gene encodes CDR1 WSHSY and CDR2 SAAADI. The V and J ends lost 0 bases and 8 bases respectively, with 11 bases between them. CDR3 in amino acids: CASSESGTPDSPLHF. The CDR3, as DNA: TGCGCCAGCAGTGAGTCGGGGACACCCGATTCACCCCTCCACTTT.

The chain carries TRBV12-3 or TRBV12-4 and TRBJ1-1; no definite D call. Trimming took off 2 bases at V and 9 bases at J, with 10 bases between the two ends. The CDR3 has 12 residues. The CDR3 DNA reads as TGTGCCAGCAGTTTAATGGCTTTTCAAGCTTTCTTT. Protein sequence: CASSLMAFQAFF.

This clonotype was found a few times. The chain uses TRBV5-1 and TRBJ2-7, with 10 nucleotides matching TRBD1. The CDR3 has 12 amino acids. Germline CDR1 SGHRS, CDR2 YFSETQ. The J segment lost 6 bases and the V segment lost 4 bases, leaving 1 base of the junction unmatched. CDR3 DNA sequence: TGCGCCAGCAGCCGGGACAGGGGCGAGCAGTACTTC. Residues: CASSRDRGEQYF.

This clonotype appeared a few times. The genes are TRBV5-1 and TRBJ2-3; 9 nucleotides line up with TRBD1. The CDR3 runs to 16 residues. Germline assignment: CDR1 SGHRS and CDR2 YFSETQ. Unmatched junction bases numbered 8, after V lost 5 bases and J lost 1 base. The CDR3 DNA is TGCGCCAGCAGTTTGCTACAGGGGGCAGGCACAGATACGCAGTATTTT. Translated: CASSLLQGAGTDTQYF.

This chain joins TRBV24-1 and TRBJ2-3; D perhaps matches TRBD2 (7 bases). V was cut by 0 bases and J by 2 bases, with 20 bases left in between. The germline gives CDR1 KGHDR, CDR2 SFDVKD. The CDR3 length is 19 residues. The CDR3 bases are TGTGCCACCAGTGATTTGGATACTCGAGGGGCGGGGGCCACAGATACGCAGTATTTT. Protein sequence: CATSDLDTRGAGATDTQYF.

Only a few counts were recorded for this clonotype. V and J are TRBV7-9 and TRBJ2-3; D remains unclear. CDR3 size: 12 residues. With 3 bases removed from V and 14 bases from J, the gap between germline ends came to 15 bases. Germline V lookup: CDR1 SEHNR, CDR2 FQNEAQ (reference sequence). The CDR3 loop reads CASSLVALATYF. As DNA, the CDR3 is TGTGCCAGCAGCTTGGTTGCCTTGGCAACGTATTTT.

This clonotype was picked up many times. This sequence joins TRBV15 and TRBJ2-7; no clear D gene. V gave up 1 base and J gave up 1 base, with 5 bases separating them. This CDR3 has 13 residues. The germline V gene has CDR1 LNHNV and CDR2 YYDKDF (reference sequence). DNA for the CDR3: TGTGCCACCAGCAGAGGACGGTCCTACGAGCAGTACTTC. Protein sequence: CATSRGRSYEQYF.

This clonotype was seen a handful of times. The rearrangement links TRBV9 to TRBJ1-2, with 8 bases identical to TRBD1. Unmatched junction bases numbered 11, after V lost 3 bases and J lost 4 bases. Germline V gene data show CDR1 as SGDLS and CDR2 as YYNGEE. The CDR3 totals 16 residues. CDR3 sequence (DNA): TGTGCCAGCAGCGGGGGGGGACAGGCCGTTTTCTATGGCTACACCTTC. This encodes CASSGGGQAVFYGYTF.

This clonotype has a handful of counts. The chain is built from TRBV12-3 or TRBV12-4 and TRBJ1-2, with 7 bases identical to TRBD1. V lost 6 bases to trimming and J lost 7 bases; unmatched junction nucleotides: 11. CDR3 size: 14 residues. The CDR3 coding sequence is TGTGCCAGCAGAAATCCAGGGGGAGGTAGTGGCTACACCTTC. It yields the protein CASRNPGGGSGYTF.

A few counts support this clonotype. The CDR3 spells CASSVSGTMDGYTF. The CDR3 DNA reads as TGTGCCAGCAGCGTGTCCGGGACAATGGACGGCTACACCTTC. This chain connects TRBV9 to TRBJ1-2, with D possibly TRBD1 on 6 matching bases. V lost 2 bases, J lost 8 bases, and 16 bases lay in between. CDR3 length equals 14 residues. Germline CDR1 is SGDLS and CDR2 is YYNGEE.

This clonotype showed up just a few times. The chain links TRBV5-5 to TRBJ2-5; 11 nucleotides line up with TRBD2. The CDR3 contains 16 residues. Losses at the gene ends were 0 bases for V and 5 bases for J; bases not matched to a gene: 6. The V gene's germline CDR1 is SGHKS and CDR2 YYEKEE (reference sequence). CDR3 coding DNA: TGTGCCAGCAGCTTGGTGTTAGCGGGGGGGCCGGAGACCCAGTACTTC. It specifies CASSLVLAGGPETQYF.

This clonotype has just a few counts. This sequence joins TRBV12-3 or TRBV12-4 and TRBJ1-5; weak D call: TRBD1 (5 bases). The CDR3 runs to 12 residues. V was clipped by 8 bases and J by 4 bases, with 9 bases between them. CDR3 sequence: CASSRANQPQHF. In nucleotides, the CDR3 is TGTGCCAGCTCCAGGGCAAATCAGCCCCAGCATTTT.

This clonotype has more than one count but fewer than ten. V is TRBV18 and J is TRBJ2-3; D is undetermined. CDR1 is KGHSH and CDR2 is LQKENI in the germline V gene. Trimming pared 2 bases from V and 7 bases from J, leaving 10 bases between. CDR3 size: 13 residues. CDR3 bases: TGTGCCAGCTCACCATCATGGGTGAATACGCAGTATTTT. Its translation: CASSPSWVNTQYF.

This clonotype showed up just a few times. This chain joins TRBV5-1 and TRBJ2-2; 8 positions match TRBD1. With V trimmed by 4 bases and J by 1 base, 6 bases remained unmatched. The CDR3 spans 16 residues. Germline V gives CDR1 SGHRS, CDR2 YFSETQ. In nucleotides, the CDR3 is TGCGCCAGCAGCCCGACAGGGGTTAGGAACACCGGGGAGCTGTTTTTT. It specifies CASSPTGVRNTGELFF.

This clonotype was counted a few times. The CDR3 nucleotides read TGCAGCGTTGTGATCCCGACAGGGGGCTATGGCTACACCTTC. This gives the protein CSVVIPTGGYGYTF. The gene calls are TRBV29-1 and TRBJ1-2; 9 bases agree with TRBD1. The CDR3 is 14 residues long. Germline lookup yields CDR1 SQVTM and CDR2 ANQGSEA. The J segment lost 4 bases and the V segment lost 4 bases, leaving 7 bases of the junction unmatched.

This clonotype was detected many times. The junction differs from germline at one of its ends, possibly a read error. V and J are TRBV7-7 and TRBJ2-1; D call uncertain. The CDR3 has 13 amino acids. The V gene's germline CDR1 is SSHAT and CDR2 FNYEAQ (reference sequence). CDR3 loop: CASSSAWGGEQFF. The CDR3 nucleotides read TGTGCTAGCAGCTCGGCGTGGGGTGGTGAGCAGTTCTTC. The full variable domain, completed using reference TRBV7-7 and TRBJ2-1, is GAGVSQSPRYKVTKRGQDVTLRCDPISSHATLYWYQQALGQGPEFLTYFNYEAQPDKSGLPSDRFSAERPEGSISTLTIQRTEQRDSAMYRCASSSAWGGEQFFGPGTRLTVL.

The gene calls are TRBV5-1 and TRBJ1-5, with D hard to call. V lost 0 bases to trimming and J lost 5 bases, with 12 bases between them. Germline V CDR1 and CDR2: SGHRS, YFSETQ. There are 15 residues in the CDR3. CDR3 amino acids: CASSLGWGFDQPQHF. The CDR3 region has the DNA TGCGCCAGCAGCTTGGGTTGGGGTTTCGATCAGCCCCAGCATTTT.

This chain connects TRBV2 to TRBJ1-1; possible D gene TRBD1, 6 bases. Trimming cost V 7 bases and J 1 base, with 10 bases left between them. Germline V gene lookup returns CDR1 SNHLY and CDR2 FYNNEI. The length of the CDR3 is 13 residues. The CDR3 region has the DNA TGTGCCAGCAAAACGGGACAGAACACTGAAGCTTTCTTT. Translated, it gives CASKTGQNTEAFF.

Only a few counts were recorded for this clonotype. CDR3 DNA: TGTGCCAGCAGCTTAGCGCTTAAACAGGGCAGGTTCGGGGGCAATCAGCCCCAGCATTTT. Encoded protein: CASSLALKQGRFGGNQPQHF. J is TRBJ1-5 and V is TRBV7-7; D is perhaps TRBD1 (6 bases). CDR1 is SSHAT, CDR2 FNYEAQ, per germline (reference sequence). The CDR3 totals 20 residues. Trimming pared 0 bases from V and 2 bases from J, leaving 23 bases between.

The chain employs TRBV7-2 and TRBJ2-1; D remains unclear. Trimming removed 3 bases at V and 8 bases at J, with 8 bases between. The CDR3 spans 12 residues. Germline CDR1 and CDR2: SGHTA and FQGNSA. DNA of the CDR3: TGTGCCAGCAGCTTCGGTGGGGATGAGCAGTTCTTC. Translating gives CASSFGGDEQFF.